Included here is one T cell receptor (beta chain) sequence, with context. In the original analysis: Quantification of nucleated cells was approximated via reference gene primer amplification. Method: immunoSEQ multiplex PCR; TCRdb's copy keeps in-frame clones and lacks some. V, J and clone size derive from that table, while D and trimming were established from the DNA sequence. The sample lists approximately 200,000 clones, around 86% occurring once. The data were obtained in a study of blood T cell repertoires in COVID-19. Study in general: COVID-19 samples, acute and convalescent, were from the United States, Italy and Spain. The analysed material was cDNA or gDNA that came from T cells, B-cell-depleted T cells, or PBMCs.

This CDR3 has 17 amino acids. In germline, CDR1 is KGHSH, CDR2 LQKENI. V was clipped by 3 bases and J by 0 bases; unmatched bases: 11. The sequence came from a woman in her twenties or thirties with active or convalescent COVID-19. This chain links TRBV18 with TRBJ2-7; 7 bases are shared with TRBD2. Material: peripheral blood. The CDR3 region is CASSPVSSGPSSYEQYF. The CDR3 DNA reads as TGTGCCAGCTCACCCGTATCTAGCGGTCCAAGCTCCTACGAGCAGTACTTC.